This T cell receptor (beta chain) was captured by sequencing in a study of blood T cells in healthy people across ages. The people who gave samples were healthy Caucasians from Russia, aged roughly 6 to 95. A minimum of 7 million PBMCs was isolated per sample. The sample holds a few counts of this clonotype. The antigen is unknown. It was with a sample-barcoded 5' primer and a J-beta primer mix that a second PCR of roughly 7 to 11 cycles was run. TCRdb analysed the 5' RACE reads with MiXCR anew, one entry per CDR3 protein. The data show 550,000 to 800,000 distinct CDR3 sequences, 20% to 25% seen once. Overall study results and limits: A strong correlation was seen between TCR beta diversity and naive T cell percentage.

This CDR3 comprises 15 residues. The germline CDR1 and CDR2 sequences are SGDLS and YYNGEE. Trimming removed 4 bases from V and 1 base from J, with 13 bases in between. The chain uses TRBV9 and TRBJ2-3; D may be TRBD1 (5 bases). The source material was blood. This clonotype originated in a man aged 65 to 85 in good health. CDR3 DNA: TGTGCCAGCAGCCCCCAGGGCGTTGGCACAGATACGCAGTATTTT. Protein sequence: CASSPQGVGTDTQYF.